These T cell receptor beta chains were read from a single sample in a study of blood T cell repertoires in COVID-19. The data were produced by immunoSEQ multiplex PCR, yet TCRdb's version contains in-frame clones alone and is incomplete. The data show around 160,000 clones, roughly 80% seen once. Source material: peripheral blood. These receptors originate from a human donor with acute or convalescent COVID-19. The donor label of this sample is uncertain. Each CDR3 is given with its conserved first and last residue. The D gene is left open where the match is weak. Not all rows give a size; the values are once, few, many and, for expanded clones, a class.

d_call	clone_size	j_call	v_call	cdr3_nt	cdr3_aa
.	.	TRBJ1-2	TRBV25-1	TGTGCCAGCAGTGTTAGTTTTAACTATGGCTACACCTTC	CASSVSFNYGYTF
.	medium-sized	TRBJ1-5	TRBV6-1	TGTGCCAGCAGTGAGGGAGCCTTCAATCAGCCCCAGCATTTT	CASSEGAFNQPQHF
.	.	TRBJ1-1	TRBV24-1	TGTGCCACCAGTGATTTAACGGGTGATGAGAACACTGAAGCTTTCTTT	CATSDLTGDENTEAFF
.	.	TRBJ2-2	TRBV27	TGTGCCAGCAGTCCCCAAACCGGGGAGCTGTTTTTT	CASSPQTGELFF
.	.	TRBJ1-4	TRBV4-1	TGCGCCAGCAGTTCCGGGTCCCAGGGAGAAAAACTGTTTTTT	CASSSGSQGEKLFF
.	.	TRBJ1-3	TRBV6-1	TGTGCCAGCAGTGAGGGGGGACTGCGCTCTGGAAACACCATATATTTT	CASSEGGLRSGNTIYF
.	.	TRBJ1-2	TRBV6-5	TGTGCCAGCAGTTACTCGATGGGCAGAAACTATGGCTACACCTTC	CASSYSMGRNYGYTF
.	.	TRBJ2-7	TRBV12-3/TRBV12-4	TGTGCCAGCAGTTTTTCCCACAGCTACGAGCAGTACTTC	CASSFSHSYEQYF
TRBD1	few	TRBJ2-7	TRBV7-9	TGTGCCAGCAGCTTACCCACCGGGACAGGGGTTGAGCAGTACTTC	CASSLPTGTGVEQYF
TRBD2	.	TRBJ2-1	TRBV27	TGTGCCAGCAGTTTATCCAGGACTAGCGGTAATGAGCAGTTCTTC	CASSLSRTSGNEQFF
.	.	TRBJ1-1	TRBV6-2/TRBV6-3	TGTGCCAGCAGCACCAGGGTCACTGAAGCTTTCTTT	CASSTRVTEAFF
TRBD1	.	TRBJ1-2	TRBV15	TGTGCCACCACCCCGGGACAGGGTAGCTATGGCTACACCTTC	CATTPGQGSYGYTF
.	.	TRBJ2-7	TRBV2	TGTGCCAGCAGTCAATATGGCAGGGGCAGCGAGCAGTACTTC	CASSQYGRGSEQYF
.	.	TRBJ1-1	TRBV5-5	TGTGCCAGCAGCTTGGTGAGAGGGACTGAAGCTTTCTTT	CASSLVRGTEAFF
TRBD1	.	TRBJ2-7	TRBV11-2	TGTGCCAGCAGCTCCTGGGACAGGGAATACGAGCAGTACTTC	CASSSWDREYEQYF
.	.	TRBJ2-3	TRBV10-3	TGTGCCATCAGGCGGGGCCCTGACACAGATACGCAGTATTTT	CAIRRGPDTDTQYF
.	.	TRBJ2-1	TRBV27	TGTGCCAGCAGTTTATCGAACAGTTACAATGAGCAGTTCTTC	CASSLSNSYNEQFF
.	once	TRBJ1-1	TRBV13	TGTGCCAGCAGCTTATCCCTTGACAAGAACACTGAAGCTTTCTTT	CASSLSLDKNTEAFF
.	.	TRBJ1-5	TRBV24-1	TGTGCCACCAGTGATTTGCCCAGGCCCTCCAATCAGCCCCAGCATTTT	CATSDLPRPSNQPQHF
.	.	TRBJ2-1	TRBV24-1	TGTGCCACCAGTGACCTAAAAAGCTCTAATGAGCAGTTCTTC	CATSDLKSSNEQFF
.	few	TRBJ2-2	TRBV5-1	TGCGCCAGCAGCTTGGCCGCGAACACCGGGGAGCTGTTTTTT	CASSLAANTGELFF
TRBD1	.	TRBJ1-2	TRBV9	TGTGCCAGCAGCGATACAGGGGGAGGTGGCTACACCTTC	CASSDTGGGGYTF
TRBD1	.	TRBJ2-5	TRBV28	TGTGCCAGCAGGGTACAGGGGTTGGAGACCCAGTACTTC	CASRVQGLETQYF
TRBD2	.	TRBJ2-3	TRBV6-6	TGTGCCAGCAGTCCATTAGCGGGGCTCACAGATACGCAGTATTTT	CASSPLAGLTDTQYF
TRBD2	.	TRBJ2-1	TRBV7-9	TGTGCCAGCAGCAGTAGCGGGGCCGCCTACAATGAGCAGTTCTTC	CASSSSGAAYNEQFF
.	.	TRBJ1-5	TRBV7-2	TGTGCCAGCAGCTCCCGGATGGGAGGCAGGCAGCCCCAGCATTTT	CASSSRMGGRQPQHF
.	.	TRBJ2-6	TRBV19	TGTGCCAGTACCGACAGGACTGGGGCCAACGTCCTGACTTTC	CASTDRTGANVLTF
TRBD1	.	TRBJ1-3	TRBV10-3	TGTGCCATCAGCCGGGACAGGGATTCTGGAAACACCATATATTTT	CAISRDRDSGNTIYF
TRBD1	.	TRBJ2-1	TRBV9	TGTGCCAGCAGCGTAGACGGACAGGGAGGTGGCTACAATGAGCAGTTCTTC	CASSVDGQGGGYNEQFF
.	once	TRBJ2-3	TRBV3-1/TRBV3-2	TGTGCCAGCAGCCCGCCGACAGAGCGCACAGATACGCAGTATTTT	CASSPPTERTDTQYF
.	few	TRBJ1-2	TRBV7-8	TGTGCCAGCAGCCCAGGACAGCTCTCGGCTAATGGCTACACCTTC	CASSPGQLSANGYTF
TRBD1	.	TRBJ2-1	TRBV5-4	TGTGCCAGCAGCCTGGGGGGGACAGGGGGTACCAGACAGTTCTTC	CASSLGGTGGTRQFF
TRBD1	.	TRBJ1-6	TRBV5-1	TGCGCCAGCAGCTCTTCAGGACAGGGTTCACCCCTCCACTTT	CASSSSGQGSPLHF
.	once	TRBJ1-1	TRBV11-2	TGTGCCAGCAGCTTAGTCACAGACACTGAAGCTTTCTTT	CASSLVTDTEAFF
TRBD1	.	TRBJ2-2	TRBV7-3	TGTGCCAGCAGCCCTACCCCGGGACAGGGAAACACCGGGGAGCTGTTTTTT	CASSPTPGQGNTGELFF
TRBD2	.	TRBJ2-7	TRBV20-1	TGCAGTGCTAGTTCCTTAGCGGGGTGGGGGTCCTACGAGCAGTACTTC	CSASSLAGWGSYEQYF
.	.	TRBJ2-1	TRBV29-1	TGCAGCGTTGACAGGTCGGGGAATGAGCAGTTCTTC	CSVDRSGNEQFF
.	.	TRBJ1-2	TRBV27	TGTGCCAGCAGTCAAGACCCTCCAGGCTATGGCTACACCTTC	CASSQDPPGYGYTF
.	.	TRBJ1-2	TRBV4-1	TGCGCCAGCAGCCAAGAGGGCTTCTATGGCTACACCTTC	CASSQEGFYGYTF
.	.	TRBJ2-2	TRBV5-4	TGTGCCAGCAGCCCCATAGTGAGCGGAACGACCGGGGAGCTGTTTTTT	CASSPIVSGTTGELFF
TRBD2	.	TRBJ2-1	TRBV5-4	TGTGCCAGCAGCCCCTCACTAGCGGTTGGTGAGCAGTTCTTC	CASSPSLAVGEQFF
.	once	TRBJ1-3	TRBV20-1	TGCAGTGCTTATTCTGGAAACACCATATATTTT	CSAYSGNTIYF
.	.	TRBJ2-7	TRBV6-5	TGTGCCAGCTTCTTCGGCTACGAGCAGTACTTC	CASFFGYEQYF
TRBD2	few	TRBJ2-1	TRBV27	TGTGCCAGCAGTTTTGGGGGGACTAGCGGCCTCGATGAGCAGTTCTTC	CASSFGGTSGLDEQFF
.	.	TRBJ2-2	TRBV9	TGTGCCAGCAGCGTAGAAACGGGGGTGAGGGCGAAGCTGTTTTTT	CASSVETGVRAKLFF
.	.	TRBJ1-2	TRBV6-5	TGTGCCAGCAGTTACTCCCCAGGGGATGGCTACACCTTC	CASSYSPGDGYTF